Each of the 21 T cell receptor beta chains below was sequenced from the same sample in a study of T-cell memory formation after mild COVID-19. One entry per CDR3 protein results from TCRdb running MiXCR on the 5' RACE reads. This table holds 350,000 to 400,000 distinct CDR3 sequences, approximately 21% found once. Material for sequencing was PBMCs or a T cell subset sorted from them (not recorded which). These receptors came from an adult woman who had mild COVID-19 (a few samples of this study predate the infection). Cell type and time point are not known.

This clonotype came up a few times. This chain connects TRBV13 to TRBJ1-1; D is unclear. CDR3 length: 11 amino acids. Per the germline V gene, CDR1 is PRHDT and CDR2 is FYEKMQ (reference sequence). DNA for the CDR3: TGTGGCACGGGGTCGTTCACTGAAGCTTTCTTT. Amino acid sequence: CGTGSFTEAFF.

The V and J genes are TRBV18 and TRBJ2-5; unclear D gene. Germline lookup yields CDR1 KGHSH and CDR2 LQKENI. This CDR3 is built from 12 residues. V lost 0 bases, J lost 7 bases, and 6 bases lay in between. The CDR3 nucleotides read TGTGCCAGCTCACCACCGAAAGGGACCCAGTACTTC. Residues: CASSPPKGTQYF.

In its sample, this clonotype was seen a few times. The chain recombines TRBV5-1 with TRBJ2-2, with TRBD2 matching over 8 bases. The J segment lost 1 base and the V segment lost 5 bases, leaving 10 bases of the junction unmatched. The CDR3 runs 17 residues. Germline V gene sequence: CDR1 SGHRS, CDR2 YFSETQ. The CDR3 nucleotides read TGCGCCAGCAGTCTGTCTAGCGGGCCCTTGAACACCGGGGAGCTGTTTTTT. It yields the protein CASSLSSGPLNTGELFF. The full variable domain, its missing parts supplied by reference TRBV5-1 and TRBJ2-2, is KAGVTQTPRYLIKTRGQQVTLSCSPISGHRSVSWYQQTPGQGLQFLFEYFSETQRNKGNFPGRFSGRQFSNSRSEMNVSTLELGDSALYLCASSLSSGPLNTGELFFGEGSRLTVL.

This chain links TRBV5-4 with TRBJ2-7, with 10 bases fitting TRBD2. CDR1 and CDR2 (germline): SGHNT, YYREEE (reference sequence). V shed 2 bases, J shed 5 bases, and the junction held 7 bases outside the gene matches. The CDR3 sequence is 15 residues long. The chain's CDR3 is CASSLWTSGEDEQYF. CDR3 sequence (DNA): TGTGCCAGCAGCTTATGGACTAGCGGAGAAGACGAGCAGTACTTC.

This clonotype was counted a few times. The chain is built from TRBV7-9 and TRBJ2-1; 7 nucleotides line up with TRBD1. After removal of 3 bases from V and 5 bases from J, the junction contained 4 bases not matched to a gene. CDR3 length equals 14 residues. From germline, CDR1 is SEHNR and CDR2 FQNEAQ (reference sequence). The CDR3: CASSLRGTDNEQFF. CDR3 sequence (DNA): TGTGCCAGCAGCTTGAGGGGGACAGACAATGAGCAGTTCTTC.

The chain is built from TRBV6-5 and TRBJ2-3, with 8 bases lining up with TRBD2. V shed 5 bases and J 4 bases; nucleotides not matched to a gene: 11. The CDR3 is 16 amino acids. Germline loops: CDR1 MNHEY, CDR2 SVGAGI. CDR3 loop: CASSDGGGGRSDTQYF. The DNA for the CDR3 is TGTGCCAGCAGTGACGGGGGGGGCGGGAGATCAGATACGCAGTATTTT.

This clonotype was seen a handful of times. The CDR3 sequence is CASSTSRTYSSYEQYF. The CDR3 DNA is TGTGCCAGCAGTACCTCCCGGACCTATAGCTCCTACGAGCAGTACTTC. The chain couples TRBV27 to TRBJ2-7, with D unclear. Per germline, CDR1 MNHEY and CDR2 SMNVEV (reference sequence). This CDR3 region has 16 residues. V gave up 5 bases and J gave up 0 bases, with 17 bases separating them.

The chain has TRBV6-6 and TRBJ2-2, with D uncertain. Germline V gene lookup returns CDR1 MNHNY and CDR2 SVGAGI (reference sequence). Trimming removed 7 bases from V and 7 bases from J, with 10 bases in between. CDR3 size: 12 residues. CDR3 sequence reads: CASTPERGELFF. CDR3 bases: TGTGCCAGCACACCCGAACGCGGGGAGCTGTTTTTT.

The chain couples TRBV5-1 to TRBJ2-7, with D hard to call. The CDR3 runs to 13 residues. The germline V gene has CDR1 SGHRS and CDR2 YFSETQ. V lost 1 base to trimming and J lost 3 bases, with 8 bases between them. The CDR3 region is CASSLKNNYEQYF. DNA of the CDR3: TGCGCCAGCAGCTTGAAAAACAACTACGAGCAGTACTTC. Supplemented by reference TRBV5-1 and TRBJ2-7, the full variable domain reads KAGVTQTPRYLIKTRGQQVTLSCSPISGHRSVSWYQQTPGQGLQFLFEYFSETQRNKGNFPGRFSGRQFSNSRSEMNVSTLELGDSALYLCASSLKNNYEQYFGPGTRLTVT.

V is TRBV7-8 and J is TRBJ2-3, with D hard to call. The germline CDR1 and CDR2 sequences are SGHVS and FQNEAQ. The CDR3 covers 19 residues. V lost 0 bases to trimming and J lost 5 bases, with 24 bases between them. The DNA for the CDR3 is TGTGCCAGCAGCTTAGCGCAAGGAAGTCTAGGCGTGGGGAAAGATACGCAGTATTTT. This translates into CASSLAQGSLGVGKDTQYF.

This clonotype was detected a few times. The chain is built from TRBV5-4 and TRBJ2-7; D is uncertain. The CDR3 loop spans 14 amino acids. V dropped 4 bases and J dropped 3 bases, with 14 bases sitting between them. Germline V lookup: CDR1 SGHNT, CDR2 YYREEE (reference sequence). Here the CDR3 reads CASSQRFGDYEQYF. The CDR3 DNA reads TGTGCCAGCAGCCAGCGATTTGGAGACTACGAGCAGTACTTC.

The chain couples TRBV9 to TRBJ1-4; D is uncertain. V gave up 4 bases and J gave up 7 bases, with 20 bases separating them. The CDR3 loop spans 16 amino acids. Germline V gene sequence: CDR1 SGDLS, CDR2 YYNGEE. CDR3 sequence: CASSPRFTQLGEKLFF. CDR3 in DNA: TGTGCCAGCAGCCCCCGTTTTACCCAACTGGGTGAAAAACTGTTTTTT.

This clonotype came up many times. The CDR3, as DNA: TGCGCCAGCAGCGTAACAGGCCAAGAGACCCAGTACTTC. It yields the protein CASSVTGQETQYF. V is TRBV5-1 and J is TRBJ2-5; a weak D match, TRBD1 (5 bases). Trimming left V 4 bases short and J 1 base short, with 8 bases between. The CDR3 loop spans 13 amino acids. CDR1 is SGHRS, CDR2 YFSETQ, per germline.

The chain employs TRBV14 and TRBJ2-3; D unresolved. CDR3 length: 19 amino acids. Germline V lookup: CDR1 SGHDN, CDR2 FVKESK. Trimming cost V 8 bases and J 7 bases, with 34 bases left between them. The CDR3 nucleotides are TGTGCCAGCGACCATCCCAAGAGGAGTGGAAACCGCCCCGGCAATACGCAGTATTTT. It specifies CASDHPKRSGNRPGNTQYF.

The chain uses TRBV24-1 and TRBJ1-1; unclear D gene. The CDR3 length is 11 residues. V lost 5 bases to trimming and J lost 7 bases, with 7 bases between them. Per germline, CDR1 KGHDR and CDR2 SFDVKD. CDR3 in DNA: TGTGCCACCAGTGTAGGGTTTGAAGCTTTCTTT. Its protein is CATSVGFEAFF.

This clonotype was counted ten times or more. CDR3 loop: CSARGSYTGELFF. In DNA, the CDR3 is TGCAGTGCTAGGGGCAGCTATACCGGGGAGCTGTTTTTT. This chain connects TRBV20-1 to TRBJ2-2, with no clear D. V lost 3 bases and J 5 bases, leaving 10 bases between the germline ends. This CDR3 contains 13 residues. Germline CDR1 reads DFQATT; CDR2 reads SNEGSKA (reference sequence).

This clonotype has more than one count but fewer than ten. The gene calls are TRBV20-1 and TRBJ2-5; D is undetermined. Germline V gene data show CDR1 as DFQATT and CDR2 as SNEGSKA (reference sequence). The CDR3 extends over 12 amino acids. V dropped 5 bases and J dropped 9 bases, with 16 bases sitting between them. CDR3 bases: TGCAGTGCTTCGGAGCAGAGACTTTCCCAGTACTTC. As protein: CSASEQRLSQYF.

The chain carries TRBV29-1 and TRBJ2-7, with TRBD1 as a possible D gene (6 bases). This CDR3 is 12 amino acids long. The germline gives CDR1 SQVTM, CDR2 ANQGSEA. V lost 7 bases, J lost 5 bases, and 15 bases lay in between. Here the CDR3 reads CSGTVAGDEQYF. The CDR3 nucleotides read TGCAGCGGCACCGTCGCAGGGGACGAGCAGTACTTC.

The rearrangement uses TRBV3-1 and TRBJ1-2, with TRBD1 as a possible D gene (6 bases). From germline, CDR1 is LGHDT and CDR2 YNNKEL (reference sequence). Deletions cut 0 bases from V and 6 bases from J, with 14 bases between. The CDR3 runs to 15 residues. CDR3: CASSQDSGGRDGYTF. In nucleotides, the CDR3 is TGTGCCAGCAGCCAAGATTCGGGGGGCAGGGATGGCTACACCTTC.

This rearrangement joins TRBV20-1 to TRBJ2-4; TRBD2 aligns across 8 bases. This CDR3 is built from 13 residues. Unmatched junction bases numbered 3, after V lost 1 base and J lost 7 bases. Germline loops: CDR1 DFQATT, CDR2 SNEGSKA (reference sequence). The CDR3 nucleotides read TGCAGTGCTAGAGTGACTAGCGAGAACATTCAGTACTTC. Translating it yields CSARVTSENIQYF.

The chain links TRBV5-6 to TRBJ2-1; D possibly corresponds to TRBD2 (5 bases). Germline lookup yields CDR1 SGHDT and CDR2 YYEEEE. Trimming pared 6 bases from V and 4 bases from J, leaving 11 bases between. The CDR3 loop spans 13 amino acids. The CDR3 loop is CASNPTGYNEQFF. The DNA of the CDR3 is TGTGCCAGCAACCCGACGGGGTACAATGAGCAGTTCTTC.